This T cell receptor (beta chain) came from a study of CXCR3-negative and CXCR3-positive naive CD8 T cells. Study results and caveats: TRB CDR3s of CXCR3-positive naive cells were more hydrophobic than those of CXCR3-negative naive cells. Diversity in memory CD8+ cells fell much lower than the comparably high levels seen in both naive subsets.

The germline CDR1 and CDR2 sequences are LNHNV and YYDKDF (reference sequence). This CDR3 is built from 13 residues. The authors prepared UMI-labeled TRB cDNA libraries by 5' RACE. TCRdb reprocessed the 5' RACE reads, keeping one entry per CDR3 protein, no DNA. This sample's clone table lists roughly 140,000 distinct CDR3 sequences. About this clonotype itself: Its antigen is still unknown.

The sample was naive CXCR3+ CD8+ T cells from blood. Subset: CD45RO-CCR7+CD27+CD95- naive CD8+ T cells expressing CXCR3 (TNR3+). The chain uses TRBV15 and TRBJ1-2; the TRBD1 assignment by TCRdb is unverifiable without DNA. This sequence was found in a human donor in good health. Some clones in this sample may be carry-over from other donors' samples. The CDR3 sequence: CATSNSLAHGYTF. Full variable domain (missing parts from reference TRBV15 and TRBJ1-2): DAMVIQNPRYQVTQFGKPVTLSCSQTLNHNVMYWYQQKSSQAPKLLFHYYDKDFNNEADTPDNFQSRRPNTSFCFLDIRSPGLGDTAMYLCATSNSLAHGYTFGSGTRLTVV.